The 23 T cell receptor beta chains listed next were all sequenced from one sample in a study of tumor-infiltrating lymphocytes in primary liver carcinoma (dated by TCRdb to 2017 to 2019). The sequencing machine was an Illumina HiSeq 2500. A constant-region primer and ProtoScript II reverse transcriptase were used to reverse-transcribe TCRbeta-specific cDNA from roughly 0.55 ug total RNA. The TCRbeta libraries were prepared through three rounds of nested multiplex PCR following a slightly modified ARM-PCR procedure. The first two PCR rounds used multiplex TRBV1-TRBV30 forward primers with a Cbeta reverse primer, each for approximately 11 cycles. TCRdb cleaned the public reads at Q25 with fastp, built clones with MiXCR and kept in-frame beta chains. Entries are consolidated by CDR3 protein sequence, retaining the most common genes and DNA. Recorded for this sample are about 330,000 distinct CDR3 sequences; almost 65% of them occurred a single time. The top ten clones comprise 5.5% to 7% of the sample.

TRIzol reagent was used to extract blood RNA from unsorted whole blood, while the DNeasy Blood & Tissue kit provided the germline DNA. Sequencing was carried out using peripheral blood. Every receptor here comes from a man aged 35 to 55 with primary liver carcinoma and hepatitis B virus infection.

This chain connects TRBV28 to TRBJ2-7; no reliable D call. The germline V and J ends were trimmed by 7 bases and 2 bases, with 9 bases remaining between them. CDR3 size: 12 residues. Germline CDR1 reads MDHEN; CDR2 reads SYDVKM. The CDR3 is CASTDPTYEQYF. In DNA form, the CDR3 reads TGTGCCAGCACCGACCCTACCTACGAGCAGTACTTC.

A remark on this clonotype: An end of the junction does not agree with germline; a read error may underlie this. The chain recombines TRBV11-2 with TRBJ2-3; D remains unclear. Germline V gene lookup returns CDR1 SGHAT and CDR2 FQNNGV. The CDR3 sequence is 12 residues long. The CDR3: CASSPNKDTQYF. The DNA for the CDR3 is TGTGCTAGCAGCCCCAACAAAGATACGCAGTATTTT. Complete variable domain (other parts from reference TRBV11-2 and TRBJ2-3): EAGVAQSPRYKIIEKRQSVAFWCNPISGHATLYWYQQILGQGPKLLIQFQNNGVVDDSQLPKDRFSAERLKGVDSTLKIQPAKLEDSAVYLCASSPNKDTQYFGPGTRLTVL.

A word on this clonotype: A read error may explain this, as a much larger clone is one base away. For the CDR3, the DNA is TGTGCGGAACGGGGATACACCGCGGAGCTGTTTTTT. It specifies CAERGYTAELFF. The rearrangement uses TRBV6-1 and TRBJ2-2, with D possibly being TRBD2 (5 bases). The CDR3 length is 12 residues. The germline V gene encodes CDR1 MNHNS and CDR2 SASEGT.

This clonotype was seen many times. CDR3 sequence (DNA): TGTGCCAGCAGACCCAACAGGGAAGTGAACACTGAAGCTTTCTTT. Amino acids: CASRPNREVNTEAFF. This sequence joins TRBV12-3 or TRBV12-4 and TRBJ1-1; possibly TRBD1 for D (6 bases). The CDR3 sequence is 15 residues long. Trimming removed 6 bases from V and 0 bases from J, with 14 bases in between.

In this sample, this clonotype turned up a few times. The DNA of the CDR3 is TGTGCCAGCAGCTTAGGGACAAATGAGCAGTTCTTC. It specifies CASSLGTNEQFF. The V call is TRBV7-6, the J call TRBJ2-1, with a possible D match to TRBD1 (5 bases). V lost 1 base and J 7 bases, leaving 5 bases between the germline ends. The V gene's germline CDR1 is SGHVS and CDR2 FNYEAQ. The CDR3 is made up of 12 amino acids.

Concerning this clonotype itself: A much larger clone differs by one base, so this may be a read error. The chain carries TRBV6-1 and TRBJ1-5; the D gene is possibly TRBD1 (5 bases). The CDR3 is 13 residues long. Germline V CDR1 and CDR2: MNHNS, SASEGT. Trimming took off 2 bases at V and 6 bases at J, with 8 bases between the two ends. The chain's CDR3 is CASSEQGCQPQHF. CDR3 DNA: TGTGCCAGCAGTGAACAGGGATGTCAGCCCCAGCATTTT.

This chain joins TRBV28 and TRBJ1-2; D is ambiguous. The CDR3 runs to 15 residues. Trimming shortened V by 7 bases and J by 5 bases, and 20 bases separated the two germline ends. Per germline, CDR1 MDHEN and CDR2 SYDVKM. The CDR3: CASTSSLEVFYGYTF. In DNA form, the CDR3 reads TGTGCCAGCACCAGTTCGTTAGAGGTCTTTTATGGCTACACCTTC.

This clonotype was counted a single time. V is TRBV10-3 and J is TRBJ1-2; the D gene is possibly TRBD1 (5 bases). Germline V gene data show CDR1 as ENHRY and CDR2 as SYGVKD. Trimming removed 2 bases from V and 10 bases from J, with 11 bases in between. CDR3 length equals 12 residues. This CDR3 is CAISEHPGDYTF. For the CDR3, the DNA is TGTGCCATCAGTGAGCATCCGGGGGACTACACCTTC.

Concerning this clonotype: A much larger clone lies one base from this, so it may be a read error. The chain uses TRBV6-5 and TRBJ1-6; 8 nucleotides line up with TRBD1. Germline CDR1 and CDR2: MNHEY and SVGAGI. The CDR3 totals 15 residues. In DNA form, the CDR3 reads TGTGCCAGCAGTTACTCGCAGGGGGCGAGTTCACCCCTCCAATTT. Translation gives CASSYSQGASSPLQF.

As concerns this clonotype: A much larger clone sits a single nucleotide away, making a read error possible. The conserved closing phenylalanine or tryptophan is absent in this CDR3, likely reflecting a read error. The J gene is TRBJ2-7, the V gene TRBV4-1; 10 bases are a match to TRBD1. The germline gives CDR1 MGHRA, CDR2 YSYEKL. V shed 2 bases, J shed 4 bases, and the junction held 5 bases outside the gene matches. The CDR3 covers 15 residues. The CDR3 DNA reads TGCGCCAGCAGCCAACCGGGACAGGGGTTTTACGAGCAGTACTTA. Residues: CASSQPGQGFYEQYL.

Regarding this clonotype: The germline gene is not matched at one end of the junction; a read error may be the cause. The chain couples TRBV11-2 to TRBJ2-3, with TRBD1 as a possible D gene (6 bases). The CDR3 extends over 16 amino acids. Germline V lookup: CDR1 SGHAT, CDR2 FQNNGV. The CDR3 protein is CASSLGRAGKTGTQYF. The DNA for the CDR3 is TGTGCCAGCAGCTTAGGTCGGGCAGGGAAGACAGGTACGCAGTATTTT.

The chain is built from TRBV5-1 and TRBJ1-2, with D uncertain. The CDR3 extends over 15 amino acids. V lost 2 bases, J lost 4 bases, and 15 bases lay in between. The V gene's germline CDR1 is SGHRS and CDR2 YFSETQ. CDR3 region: CASSFEEGGIYGYTF. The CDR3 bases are TGCGCCAGCAGCTTTGAAGAGGGCGGTATCTATGGCTACACCTTC.

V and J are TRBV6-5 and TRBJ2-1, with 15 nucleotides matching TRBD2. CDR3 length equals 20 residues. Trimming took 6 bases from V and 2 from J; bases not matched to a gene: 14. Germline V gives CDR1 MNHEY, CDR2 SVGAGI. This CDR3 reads CASRNPTGLAGGIPYNEQFF. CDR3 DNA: TGTGCCAGCAGGAACCCAACGGGACTAGCGGGAGGAATACCCTACAATGAGCAGTTCTTC.

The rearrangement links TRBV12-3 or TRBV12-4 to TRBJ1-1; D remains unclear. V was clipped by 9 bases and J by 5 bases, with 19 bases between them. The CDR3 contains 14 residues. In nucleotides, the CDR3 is TGTGCCAGGAGTCGGGTCCCGCCCCATACTGAAGCTTTCTTT. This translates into CARSRVPPHTEAFF.

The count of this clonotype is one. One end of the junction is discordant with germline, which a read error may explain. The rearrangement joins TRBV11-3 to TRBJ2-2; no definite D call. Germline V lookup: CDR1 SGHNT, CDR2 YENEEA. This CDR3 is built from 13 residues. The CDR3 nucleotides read TGTACCAGCAATATATCACCCACCGGGGAGCTGTTTTTT. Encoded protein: CTSNISPTGELFF.

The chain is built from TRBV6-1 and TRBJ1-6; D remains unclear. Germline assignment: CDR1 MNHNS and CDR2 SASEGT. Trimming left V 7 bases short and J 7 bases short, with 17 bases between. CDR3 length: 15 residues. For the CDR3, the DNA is TGTGCCAGCACCCTTGACCTCGCGGGAAATTCACCCCTCCACTTT. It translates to CASTLDLAGNSPLHF.

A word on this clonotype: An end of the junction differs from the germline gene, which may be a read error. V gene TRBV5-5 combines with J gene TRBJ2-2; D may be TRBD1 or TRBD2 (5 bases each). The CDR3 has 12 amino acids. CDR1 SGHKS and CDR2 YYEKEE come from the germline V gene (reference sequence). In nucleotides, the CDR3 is TGTGCAAGCAGCTGGGAGCCCAGGGAGCTGTTATTT. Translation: CASSWEPRELLF.

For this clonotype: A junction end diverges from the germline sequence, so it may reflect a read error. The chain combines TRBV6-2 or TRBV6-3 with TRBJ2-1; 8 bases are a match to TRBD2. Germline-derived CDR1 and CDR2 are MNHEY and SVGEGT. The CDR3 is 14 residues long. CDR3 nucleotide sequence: TGTGCCAGAAGTTACCAGCGGGAGCGCCCCTGGCCGTCCTTC. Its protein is CARSYQRERPWPSF.

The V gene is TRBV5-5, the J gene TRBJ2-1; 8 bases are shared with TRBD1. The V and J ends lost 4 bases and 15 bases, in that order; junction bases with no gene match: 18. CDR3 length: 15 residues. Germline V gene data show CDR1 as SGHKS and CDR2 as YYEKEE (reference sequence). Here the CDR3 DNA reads TGTGCCAGCAGCCCTGGACAGGGTTCATACAATGGGCTGTTCTTC. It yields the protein CASSPGQGSYNGLFF.

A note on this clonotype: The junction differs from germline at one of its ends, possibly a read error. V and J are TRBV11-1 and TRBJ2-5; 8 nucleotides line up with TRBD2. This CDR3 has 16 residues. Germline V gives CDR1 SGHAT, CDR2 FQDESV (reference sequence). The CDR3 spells CASSLTQTSVMETQHF. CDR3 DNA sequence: TGTGCCAGCAGCTTAACGCAGACTAGCGTGATGGAGACCCAGCACTTC.

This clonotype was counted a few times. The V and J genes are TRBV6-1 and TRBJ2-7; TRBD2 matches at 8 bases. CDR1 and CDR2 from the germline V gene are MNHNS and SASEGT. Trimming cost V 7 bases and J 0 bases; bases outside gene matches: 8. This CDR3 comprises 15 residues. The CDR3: CASIAGTRSSYEQYF. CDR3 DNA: TGTGCCAGCATCGCCGGGACTAGGAGCTCCTACGAGCAGTACTTC.

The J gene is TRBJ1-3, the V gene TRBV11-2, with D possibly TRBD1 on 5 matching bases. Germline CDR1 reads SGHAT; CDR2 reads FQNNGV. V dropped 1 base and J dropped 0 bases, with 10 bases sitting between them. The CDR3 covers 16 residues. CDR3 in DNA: TGTGCCAGCAGCTTAGGGGGGTCCTACTCTGGAAACACCATATATTTT. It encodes CASSLGGSYSGNTIYF.

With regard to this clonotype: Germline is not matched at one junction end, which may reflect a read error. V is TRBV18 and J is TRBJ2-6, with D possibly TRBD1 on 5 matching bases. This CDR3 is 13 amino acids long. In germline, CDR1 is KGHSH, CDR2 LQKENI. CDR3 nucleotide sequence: TGTGCCAGCTCTCCCTATGGGGCCAAAGTCCTGACTTTC. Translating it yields CASSPYGAKVLTF.